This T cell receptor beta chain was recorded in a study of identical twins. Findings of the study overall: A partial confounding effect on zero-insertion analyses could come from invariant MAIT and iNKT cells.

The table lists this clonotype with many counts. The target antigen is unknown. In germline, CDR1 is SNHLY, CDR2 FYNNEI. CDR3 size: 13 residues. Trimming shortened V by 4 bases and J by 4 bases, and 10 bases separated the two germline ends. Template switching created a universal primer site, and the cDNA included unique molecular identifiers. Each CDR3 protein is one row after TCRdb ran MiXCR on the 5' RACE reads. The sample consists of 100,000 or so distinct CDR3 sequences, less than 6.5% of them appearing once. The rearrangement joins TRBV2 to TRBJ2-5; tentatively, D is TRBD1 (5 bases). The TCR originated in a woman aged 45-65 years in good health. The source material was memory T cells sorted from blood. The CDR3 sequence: CASSVGDRETQYF. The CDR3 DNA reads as TGTGCCAGCAGTGTTGGTGACAGAGAGACCCAGTACTTC.